This T cell receptor beta chain was recovered during a study of blood T cell repertoires in COVID-19. The wider study: PBMCs, B-cell-depleted T cells, or T cells were the source of the cDNA or gDNA that made up the material.

There are 12 residues in the CDR3. V lost 5 bases and J lost 6, with 10 bases in between. The germline CDR1 and CDR2 sequences are SGHTA and FQGNSA. This clone was observed a single time. Sequencing was performed with immunoSEQ multiplex PCR; in TCRdb, only in-frame clones are kept and a portion is missing. Among 140,000 to 150,000 clones listed, approximately 84% were seen once. This sequence was found in a human donor in a cohort sampled during active COVID-19. Sequencing was performed on peripheral blood. This sequence joins TRBV7-2 and TRBJ1-2; no definite D call. CDR3 sequence: CASSDKSDGYTF. In DNA form, the CDR3 reads TGTGCCAGCAGCGATAAGTCGGATGGCTACACCTTC.